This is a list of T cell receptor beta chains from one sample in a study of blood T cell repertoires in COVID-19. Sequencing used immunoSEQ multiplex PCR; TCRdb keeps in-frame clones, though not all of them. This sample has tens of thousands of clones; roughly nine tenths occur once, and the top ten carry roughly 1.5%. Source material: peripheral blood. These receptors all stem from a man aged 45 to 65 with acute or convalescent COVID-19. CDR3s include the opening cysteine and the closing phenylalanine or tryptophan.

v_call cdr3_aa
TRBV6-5 CASSYGPGSSYEQYF
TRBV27 CASSLLDRDEAFF
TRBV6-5 CASSYSAGAEETQYF
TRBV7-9 CASSWFGTGTTGELFF
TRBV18 CASSAGQMSSGNTIYF
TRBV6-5 CASSNTRAGELFF
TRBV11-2 CASSLRAGSTANTGELFF
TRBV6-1 CASSEVGDSYTIYF
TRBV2 CASSASRDILRSSYEQYF
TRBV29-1 CSILLAGGFYEQYF
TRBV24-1 CATSPWGGITGELFF
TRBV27 CASSLFSDQPQHF
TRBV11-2 CASSPRDRYYTF
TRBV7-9 CAIRRSGRVTGELFF
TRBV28 CASSLSGLNQPQHF
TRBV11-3 CASSLGSSGGTDTQYF
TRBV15 CATSRGQGSHGNTIYF
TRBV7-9 CASSPRQGRISFF
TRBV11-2 CASSPLAGDTGELFF
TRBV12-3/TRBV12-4 CASSPRGYEQYF
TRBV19 CASSITGFPGGIAKNIQYF
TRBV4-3 CASSHGTGGFSGNTIYF
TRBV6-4 CASSDCGTGTNSGNTIYF
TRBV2 CASSREQGFQPQHF
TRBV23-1 CASSQSRTGAYNEQFF
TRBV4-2 CASSQDWREGDTQYF
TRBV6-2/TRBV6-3 CASSLTENTEAFF
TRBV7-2 CASSPYPREGSYNEQFF
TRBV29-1 CSVDRPPGQAGTEAFF
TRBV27 CASSPRGPHYGYTF
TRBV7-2 CASSNKREGRGTDTQYF
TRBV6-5 CASSWQPGLSF
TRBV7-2 CASSLLQVSEAFF
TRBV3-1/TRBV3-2 CASSQRDRGELFF
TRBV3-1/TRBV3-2 CASSQGRDEQYF
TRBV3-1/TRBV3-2 CASSLSPGGGNEKLFF
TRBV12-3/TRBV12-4 CASSLAADTQYF
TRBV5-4 CASSSLTEGTGELFF
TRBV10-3 CAIQGRLNTEAFF
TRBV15 CATRMSSYNSPLHF
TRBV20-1 CSASPIVIEQFF
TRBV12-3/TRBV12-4 CASEDRGLNEQFF
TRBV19 CASSIVTATPSGYTF
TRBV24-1 CATSANAAGTSRGNEQFF
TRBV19 CASSITGSYNSPLHF
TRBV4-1 CASSQGYVWRRVGKLFF
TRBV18 CASSGQQGAAVGSPLHF
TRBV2 CASSETRINTEAFF
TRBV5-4 CASSLGGSVTGELFF
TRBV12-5 CASGRGQAPTDTQYF
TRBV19 CASSIFGRDQPQHF
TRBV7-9 CASSRGLAGGLWETQYF
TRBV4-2 CASSQPPGHTNYGYTF
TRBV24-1 CATSAGTGNTEAFF
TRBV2 CASSVLDTTTANYGYTF